This T cell receptor beta chain derives from a study of cytomegalovirus exposure and HLA in healthy donors. Findings and limits, study-wide: In a later analysis, at a false discovery rate of 0.05, approximately 16,000 TCR beta sequences matched HLA alleles. It was reported in a later analysis that an Asian-associated ancestry cluster showed fewer N-insertions than the roughly 670-donor mean. Among TCR beta chains, those listed as cytomegalovirus-associated numbered about 160.

Remarks on this clone: What it binds is not known. The sample has other DNA sequences that encode this CDR3 too.

Germline V gives CDR1 SGDLS, CDR2 YYNGEE. This CDR3 region has 14 residues. Trimming stripped 2 bases from V and 4 bases from J, with 10 bases between. The PCR made use of 60 Vbeta and 13 Jbeta primers. Assay used: immunoSEQ multiplex PCR; TCRdb lists only in-frame clones, some missing. In the table there are about 130,000 clones, around 72% of which are singletons. The origin of this receptor is a young man in good health and CMV-seronegative. This chain uses TRBV9 with TRBJ1-3; a weak D match, TRBD1 (5 bases). Sequencing was performed on PBMCs. The CDR3 sequence is CASSVDSLGNTIYF. The CDR3 bases are TGTGCCAGCAGCGTTGACAGCCTAGGAAACACCATATATTTT.